Each of the 32 T cell receptor beta chains below was sequenced from the same sample in a study of cytomegalovirus exposure and HLA in healthy donors. The PCR employed 60 Vbeta primers together with 13 Jbeta primers. Some clones are missing from TCRdb's copy, which holds only in-frame ones; the method was immunoSEQ multiplex PCR. The sample yields around 140,000 clones, roughly 79% seen once. The sequenced sample consisted of PBMCs. These receptors all stem from a male donor in good health and CMV-seronegative.

The rearrangement uses TRBV20-1 and TRBJ1-4, with unresolved D. In germline, CDR1 is DFQATT, CDR2 SNEGSKA (reference sequence). CDR3 size: 11 residues. CDR3 bases: TGCGTCGGCGGAGCTGATGAAAAACTGTTTTTT. Protein: CVGGADEKLFF.

The V gene is TRBV19, the J gene TRBJ1-2, with TRBD1 identical over 8 bases. J was trimmed by 5 bases and V by 5 bases; bases with no gene match: 7. Per the germline V gene, CDR1 is LNHDA and CDR2 is SQIVND (reference sequence). The CDR3 sequence is 14 residues long. The CDR3 is CASSRSDRVYGYTF. In nucleotides, the CDR3 is TGTGCCAGTAGTCGATCGGACAGGGTATATGGCTACACCTTC. The full variable domain, rest sourced from reference TRBV19 and TRBJ1-2, is DGGITQSPKYLFRKEGQNVTLSCEQNLNHDAMYWYRQDPGQGLRLIYYSQIVNDFQKGDIAEGYSVSREKKESFPLTVTSAQKNPTAFYLCASSRSDRVYGYTFGSGTRLTVV.

The chain is built from TRBV30 and TRBJ2-2; 8 nucleotides agree with TRBD1. This CDR3 spans 17 amino acids. V gave up 4 bases and J gave up 4 bases; unmatched junction bases: 14. Germline-derived CDR1 and CDR2 are GTSNPN and SVGIG (reference sequence). CDR3 in amino acids: CAWINGRGRRSTGELFF. The DNA of the CDR3 is TGTGCCTGGATAAACGGCAGGGGGCGACGTAGCACCGGGGAGCTGTTTTTT.

The chain is built from TRBV30 and TRBJ2-1, with 8 bases matching TRBD1. CDR3 length equals 14 residues. V lost 1 base to trimming and J lost 6 bases; unmatched junction nucleotides: 5. CDR1 and CDR2 (germline): GTSNPN, SVGIG (reference sequence). The CDR3 loop is CAWSGGQGVNEQFF. The CDR3 DNA follows: TGTGCCTGGAGTGGCGGACAGGGTGTCAATGAGCAGTTCTTC.

The chain carries TRBV4-2 and TRBJ1-4; D uncertain. CDR1 is LGHNA, CDR2 YNFKEQ, per germline. Trimming removed 1 base from V and 8 bases from J, with 11 bases in between. The CDR3 has 14 residues. The CDR3 region is CASSQGRGEEKLFF. The CDR3 DNA follows: TGTGCCAGCAGCCAAGGGCGGGGAGAAGAAAAACTGTTTTTT.

This rearrangement joins TRBV5-1 to TRBJ1-3, with D possibly TRBD1 on 5 matching bases. In germline, CDR1 is SGHRS, CDR2 YFSETQ. This CDR3 region has 16 residues. Trimming stripped 0 bases from V and 0 bases from J, with 10 bases between. CDR3: CASSLEQAPSGNTIYF. The CDR3 bases are TGCGCCAGCAGCTTGGAACAGGCCCCCTCTGGAAACACCATATATTTT.

This clone turned up a few times. This rearrangement joins TRBV18 to TRBJ1-1; no clear D. Trimming stripped 6 bases from V and 1 base from J, with 9 bases between. Germline V gives CDR1 KGHSH, CDR2 LQKENI. There are 13 residues in the CDR3. The CDR3 protein is CASSSSGNTEAFF. The CDR3 DNA sequence: TGTGCCAGCTCGTCTTCGGGGAACACTGAAGCTTTCTTT. Using reference TRBV18 and TRBJ1-1 for the parts outside the CDR3, the full variable domain is NAGVMQNPRHLVRRRGQEARLRCSPMKGHSHVYWYRQLPEEGLKFMVYLQKENIIDESGMPKERFSAEFPKEGPSILRIQQVVRGDSAAYFCASSSSGNTEAFFGQGTRLTVV.

Only one count was recorded for this clone. The chain recombines TRBV9 with TRBJ1-2; 9 positions agree with TRBD1. This CDR3 contains 16 residues. Germline loops: CDR1 SGDLS, CDR2 YYNGEE. V lost 4 bases, J lost 4 bases, and 11 bases stayed unmatched. The CDR3 bases are TGTGCCAGCAGCTCCCCCCGGGACAGGGCTTTCTATGGCTACACCTTC. Translation gives CASSSPRDRAFYGYTF.

This chain links TRBV14 with TRBJ1-2; TRBD1 might be the D (5 bases). The V and J ends lost 0 bases and 4 bases respectively, with 12 bases between them. Germline V gives CDR1 SGHDN, CDR2 FVKESK. There are 15 residues in the CDR3. Here the CDR3 DNA reads TGTGCCAGCAGCCAAGACCAGGGACTGATCTATGGCTACACCTTC. This sequence encodes CASSQDQGLIYGYTF. The entire variable domain, with the rest obtained from reference TRBV14 and TRBJ1-2, is as follows: EAGVTQFPSHSVIEKGQTVTLRCDPISGHDNLYWYRRVMGKEIKFLLHFVKESKQDESGMPNNRFLAERTGGTYSTLKVQPAELEDSGVYFCASSQDQGLIYGYTFGSGTRLTVV.

This clone was picked up a small number of times. The gene calls are TRBV4-2 and TRBJ1-1; no definite D call. Trimming pared 1 base from V and 0 bases from J, leaving 6 bases between. Germline CDR1 reads LGHNA; CDR2 reads YNFKEQ. CDR3 length: 14 residues. CDR3 DNA: TGTGCCAGCAGCCAAGCGCAGGTGAACACTGAAGCTTTCTTT. This translates into CASSQAQVNTEAFF.

The V gene is TRBV30, the J gene TRBJ1-2, with TRBD1 matching 9 bases. The CDR3 contains 14 residues. In germline, CDR1 is GTSNPN, CDR2 SVGIG (reference sequence). With V trimmed by 3 bases and J by 1 base, 3 bases remained unmatched. The CDR3: CAWRGTGFNYGYTF. The CDR3 coding sequence is TGTGCCTGGAGAGGGACAGGGTTTAACTATGGCTACACCTTC.

On this clone itself: The same CDR3 is also encoded by other DNA sequences in this sample. J is TRBJ1-5 and V is TRBV30; the D gene is possibly TRBD1 (6 bases). V was cut by 0 bases and J by 2 bases, with 8 bases left in between. The germline V gene has CDR1 GTSNPN and CDR2 SVGIG (reference sequence). The CDR3 has 14 residues. Written as DNA, the CDR3 is TGTGCCTGGAGTGTACAGGGCGGCAATCAGCCCCAGCATTTT. It is translated as CAWSVQGGNQPQHF.

The rearrangement links TRBV29-1 to TRBJ1-2, with TRBD1 identical over 9 bases. The CDR3 sequence is 15 residues long. Unmatched junction bases numbered 13, after V lost 7 bases and J lost 4 bases. Germline V lookup: CDR1 SQVTM, CDR2 ANQGSEA. Here the CDR3 reads CSAGLVDRGSYGYTF. The CDR3 DNA follows: TGCAGCGCGGGTTTGGTGGACAGGGGTTCCTATGGCTACACCTTC.

The chain links TRBV27 to TRBJ1-2; perhaps TRBD1 as D (6 bases). Germline CDR1 and CDR2: MNHEY and SMNVEV (reference sequence). This CDR3 has 13 residues. V was shortened by 2 bases and J by 2 bases, with 6 bases between the two germline ends. The CDR3 reads CASSLDRNYGYTF. For the CDR3, the DNA is TGTGCCAGCAGTTTAGACAGGAACTATGGCTACACCTTC.

This clone was recorded only once. The chain couples TRBV5-1 to TRBJ2-2, with a weak D call TRBD1 (6 bases). The CDR3 has 13 amino acids. V lost 4 bases and J 6 bases, leaving 10 bases between the germline ends. Germline V lookup: CDR1 SGHRS, CDR2 YFSETQ. Written as DNA, the CDR3 is TGCGCCAGCAGCGTAACAGGGCCCGGGGAGCTGTTTTTT. Protein sequence: CASSVTGPGELFF.

This chain links TRBV11-3 with TRBJ2-7, with 11 positions matching TRBD1. The CDR3 sequence is 14 residues long. Trimming at V came to 6 bases and at J to 6 bases, leaving 7 bases not matched to a gene. Per the germline V gene, CDR1 is SGHNT and CDR2 is YENEEA. Here the CDR3 DNA reads TGTGCCAGCAGGGGAGGGGGACAGGGGGTCGAGCAGTACTTC. This encodes CASRGGGQGVEQYF.

This clone is a singleton in its sample. The J gene is TRBJ2-7, the V gene TRBV5-4; 7 positions agree with TRBD2. The CDR3 runs to 14 residues. Looked up from germline, CDR1 is SGHNT and CDR2 is YYREEE (reference sequence). J gave up 2 bases and V 2 bases, and 4 bases lay outside the gene matches. CDR3 loop: CASSLSGVTYEQYF. CDR3 DNA: TGTGCCAGCAGCTTAAGCGGGGTGACCTACGAGCAGTACTTC.

As DNA, the CDR3 is TGTGCCAGCAGCTTAGGGGCAGCCTTTAATTCACCCCTCCACTTT. Amino acid sequence: CASSLGAAFNSPLHF. The chain employs TRBV6-5 and TRBJ1-6, with D perhaps matching TRBD1 (5 bases). The CDR3 is 15 amino acids. Trimming removed 6 bases from V and 6 bases from J, with 15 bases in between. Germline CDR1 MNHEY, CDR2 SVGAGI.

V usage is TRBV6-5 and J usage is TRBJ2-5, with a possible D match to TRBD2 (6 bases). Germline V lookup: CDR1 MNHEY, CDR2 SVGAGI. Trimming removed 2 bases at V and 5 bases at J, with 9 bases between. The CDR3 extends over 13 amino acids. Written as DNA, the CDR3 is TGTGCCAGCAGTTACAGGGCGGGGGAGACCCAGTACTTC. Its translation: CASSYRAGETQYF.

The chain uses TRBV2 and TRBJ1-1; D gene ambiguous. Trimming took off 4 bases at V and 1 base at J, with 4 bases between the two ends. Germline V gene data show CDR1 as SNHLY and CDR2 as FYNNEI. CDR3 length: 12 residues. CDR3 nucleotides: TGTGCCAGCAGTGCTAGGAACACTGAAGCTTTCTTT. Protein: CASSARNTEAFF.

This clone was seen only a few times. This chain joins TRBV6-6 and TRBJ1-2; D gene uncertain. The germline V gene has CDR1 MNHNY and CDR2 SVGAGI (reference sequence). The ends were cut back, 4 bases at V and 3 bases at J, with 9 bases in the middle. CDR3 size: 13 residues. The CDR3 DNA reads TGTGCCAGCAGTTTCCCCGGGGACTATGGCTACACCTTC. It codes for CASSFPGDYGYTF.

The chain recombines TRBV18 with TRBJ2-1, with TRBD2 identical over 15 bases. The V gene end was trimmed by 5 bases and the J gene end by 9 bases; junction bases not matched to a gene: 5. Germline CDR1 KGHSH, CDR2 LQKENI. The CDR3 runs 15 residues. CDR3 sequence: CASSAGLAGGAEQFF. The CDR3 nucleotides read TGTGCCAGCTCAGCCGGACTAGCGGGGGGGGCTGAGCAGTTCTTC.

This sequence joins TRBV11-2 and TRBJ2-7, with D possibly matching TRBD1 (6 bases). The CDR3 consists of 15 residues. V shed 7 bases and J shed 0 bases, with 16 bases lying between them. Germline values: CDR1 SGHAT, CDR2 FQNNGV. Here the CDR3 reads CASTQTGSFSYEQYF. The CDR3 DNA is TGTGCCAGCACCCAGACAGGATCGTTCTCCTACGAGCAGTACTTC.

This chain joins TRBV5-1 and TRBJ1-1; D ambiguous. Germline-derived CDR1 and CDR2 are SGHRS and YFSETQ. V was cut by 3 bases and J by 0 bases, with 3 bases left in between. This CDR3 is 12 amino acids long. CDR3 sequence (DNA): TGCGCCAGCAGCTCAGTGAACACTGAAGCTTTCTTT. Translation gives CASSSVNTEAFF.

The chain links TRBV6-4 to TRBJ1-2; D gene uncertain. This CDR3 is built from 15 residues. V lost 4 bases, J lost 0 bases, and 12 bases lay in between. Per the germline V gene, CDR1 is MRHNA and CDR2 is SNTAGT. The CDR3 loop is CASSVEAGANYGYTF. The CDR3, as DNA: TGTGCCAGCAGTGTCGAGGCCGGGGCTAACTATGGCTACACCTTC.

The chain is built from TRBV2 and TRBJ1-5; TRBD1 agrees at 7 bases. CDR1 is SNHLY and CDR2 is FYNNEI in the germline V gene. The V and J ends lost 6 bases and 5 bases, in that order; junction bases with no gene match: 10. This CDR3 comprises 15 residues. This CDR3 reads CASRNRDSFYQPQHF. The CDR3 nucleotides read TGTGCCAGCAGAAACCGGGACAGCTTCTATCAGCCCCAGCATTTT. The whole variable domain, filled in from reference TRBV2 and TRBJ1-5, reads EPEVTQTPSHQVTQMGQEVILRCVPISNHLYFYWYRQILGQKVEFLVSFYNNEISEKSEIFDDQFSVERPDGSNFTLKIRSTKLEDSAMYFCASRNRDSFYQPQHFGDGTRLSIL.

The V call is TRBV19, the J call TRBJ2-7; D possibly corresponds to TRBD2 (6 bases). Per the germline V gene, CDR1 is LNHDA and CDR2 is SQIVND (reference sequence). The CDR3 length is 16 residues. V was trimmed by 3 bases and J by 3 bases, leaving 18 bases between them. The CDR3 is CASSISEGRAFYEQYF. CDR3 nucleotide sequence: TGTGCCAGTAGTATCTCGGAGGGTAGGGCCTTCTACGAGCAGTACTTC.

The chain carries TRBV11-2 and TRBJ1-2; TRBD1 matches 9 bases. J was trimmed by 0 bases and V by 1 base; bases with no gene match: 6. The CDR3 is 17 amino acids. The germline V gene has CDR1 SGHAT and CDR2 FQNNGV. The chain's CDR3 is CASSLGGTGRANYGYTF. The CDR3, as DNA: TGTGCCAGCAGCTTAGGGGGGACAGGGCGAGCTAACTATGGCTACACCTTC.

V usage is TRBV9 and J usage is TRBJ1-2; no clear D. The germline V gene has CDR1 SGDLS and CDR2 YYNGEE. CDR3 length equals 14 residues. The V and J ends lost 0 bases and 7 bases respectively, with 13 bases between them. CDR3 DNA: TGTGCCAGCAGCGTAGGGGTAGGGAGAAGTGGCTACACCTTC. This codes for CASSVGVGRSGYTF.

This rearrangement joins TRBV5-4 to TRBJ1-4; a weak D match, TRBD1 (5 bases). Germline V lookup: CDR1 SGHNT, CDR2 YYREEE (reference sequence). This CDR3 is 14 amino acids long. The V and J ends lost 4 bases and 7 bases respectively, with 14 bases between them. The CDR3 loop is CASSPGTEGEKLFF. The CDR3 nucleotides are TGTGCCAGCAGCCCAGGGACTGAGGGTGAAAAACTGTTTTTT.

This clone occurred once. The chain employs TRBV7-2 and TRBJ1-2; 8 bases fit TRBD1. The CDR3 is 14 amino acids. Germline CDR1 and CDR2: SGHTA and FQGNSA. After removal of 1 base from V and 2 bases from J, the junction contained 0 bases not matched to a gene. The CDR3 protein is CASSLGTGNYGYTF. The CDR3 nucleotides read TGTGCCAGCAGCTTAGGGACAGGGAACTATGGCTACACCTTC.

The CDR3 protein is CASSIVWDRANEQYF. The CDR3 region has the DNA TGTGCCAGTAGTATAGTGTGGGACAGGGCCAACGAGCAGTACTTC. The J gene is TRBJ2-7, the V gene TRBV19; 9 positions match TRBD1. The J segment lost 5 bases and the V segment lost 1 base, leaving 6 bases of the junction unmatched. This CDR3 contains 15 residues. The germline CDR1 and CDR2 sequences are LNHDA and SQIVND (reference sequence).